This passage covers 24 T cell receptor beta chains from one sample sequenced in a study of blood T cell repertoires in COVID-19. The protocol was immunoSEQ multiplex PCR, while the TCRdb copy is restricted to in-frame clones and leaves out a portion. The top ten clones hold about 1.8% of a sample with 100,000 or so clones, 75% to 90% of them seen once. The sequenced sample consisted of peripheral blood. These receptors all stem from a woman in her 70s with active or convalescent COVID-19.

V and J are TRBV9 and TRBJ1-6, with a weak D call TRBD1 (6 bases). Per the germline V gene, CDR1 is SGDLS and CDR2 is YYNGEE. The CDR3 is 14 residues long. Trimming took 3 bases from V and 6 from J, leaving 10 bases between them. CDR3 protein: CASSEQQGNSPLHF. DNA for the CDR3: TGTGCCAGCAGCGAACAACAGGGTAATTCACCCCTCCACTTT.

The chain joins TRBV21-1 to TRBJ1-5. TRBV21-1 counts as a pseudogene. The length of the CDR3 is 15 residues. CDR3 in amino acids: CASSPRRGFDQPQHF. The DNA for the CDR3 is TGTGCCAGCAGCCCGCGGAGAGGGTTTGATCAGCCCCAGCATTTT.

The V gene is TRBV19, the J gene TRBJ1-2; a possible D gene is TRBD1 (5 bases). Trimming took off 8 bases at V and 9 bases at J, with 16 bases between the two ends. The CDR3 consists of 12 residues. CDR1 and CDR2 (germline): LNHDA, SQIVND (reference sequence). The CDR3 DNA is TGTGCCAGTGCCCCCCAGGGTAGGAGCTACACCTTC. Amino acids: CASAPQGRSYTF.

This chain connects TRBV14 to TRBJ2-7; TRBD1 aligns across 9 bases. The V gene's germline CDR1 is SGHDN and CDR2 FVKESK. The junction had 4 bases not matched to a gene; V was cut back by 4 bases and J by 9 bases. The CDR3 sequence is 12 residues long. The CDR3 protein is CASSLGQGVQYF. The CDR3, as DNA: TGTGCCAGCAGCCTGGGACAGGGAGTGCAGTACTTC.

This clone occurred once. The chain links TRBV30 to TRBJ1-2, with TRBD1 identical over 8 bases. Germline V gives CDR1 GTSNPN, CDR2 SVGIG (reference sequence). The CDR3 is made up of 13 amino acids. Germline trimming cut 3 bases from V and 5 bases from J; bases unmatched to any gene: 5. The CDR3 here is CAWSRTGPYGYTF. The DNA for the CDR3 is TGTGCCTGGAGCCGGACAGGGCCTTATGGCTACACCTTC.

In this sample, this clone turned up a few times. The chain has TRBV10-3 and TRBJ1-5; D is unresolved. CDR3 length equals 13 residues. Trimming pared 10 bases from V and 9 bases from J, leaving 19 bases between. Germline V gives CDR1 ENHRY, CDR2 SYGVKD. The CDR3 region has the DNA TGTGCCACCCGAGACCCCGATTCAGGGCCCCAGCATTTT. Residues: CATRDPDSGPQHF.

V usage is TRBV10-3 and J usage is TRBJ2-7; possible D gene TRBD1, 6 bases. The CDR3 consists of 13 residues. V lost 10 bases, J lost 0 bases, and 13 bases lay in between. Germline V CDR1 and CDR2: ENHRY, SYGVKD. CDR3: CATAAGDSYEQYF. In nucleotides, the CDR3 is TGTGCCACAGCTGCAGGGGACTCCTACGAGCAGTACTTC.

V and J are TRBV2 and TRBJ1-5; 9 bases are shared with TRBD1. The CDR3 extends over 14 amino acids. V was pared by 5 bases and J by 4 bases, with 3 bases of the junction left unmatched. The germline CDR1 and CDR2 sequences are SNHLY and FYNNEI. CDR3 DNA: TGTGCCAGCAGTTCCGACAGGGGGAATCAGCCCCAGCATTTT. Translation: CASSSDRGNQPQHF.

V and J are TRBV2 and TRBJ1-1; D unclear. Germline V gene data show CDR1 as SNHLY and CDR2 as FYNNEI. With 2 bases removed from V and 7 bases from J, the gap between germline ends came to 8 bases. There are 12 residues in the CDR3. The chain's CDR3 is CASSENGDEAFF. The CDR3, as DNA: TGTGCCAGCAGTGAAAACGGTGATGAAGCTTTCTTT.

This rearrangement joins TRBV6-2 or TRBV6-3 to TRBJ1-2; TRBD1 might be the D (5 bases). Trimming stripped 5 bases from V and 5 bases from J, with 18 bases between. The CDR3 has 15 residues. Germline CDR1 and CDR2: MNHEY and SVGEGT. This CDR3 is CASSTTGEKGYGYTF. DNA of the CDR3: TGTGCCAGCAGTACGACGGGAGAAAAGGGGTATGGCTACACCTTC.

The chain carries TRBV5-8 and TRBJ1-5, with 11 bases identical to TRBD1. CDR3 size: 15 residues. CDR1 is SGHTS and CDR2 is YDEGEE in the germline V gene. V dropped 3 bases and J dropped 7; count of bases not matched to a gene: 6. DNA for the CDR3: TGTGCCAGCAGCTCCGGGACAGGGGGAAAACAGCCCCAGCATTTT. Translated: CASSSGTGGKQPQHF.

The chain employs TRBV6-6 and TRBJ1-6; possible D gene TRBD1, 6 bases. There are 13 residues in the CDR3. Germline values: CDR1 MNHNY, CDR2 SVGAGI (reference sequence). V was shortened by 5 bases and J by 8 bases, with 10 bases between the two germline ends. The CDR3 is CASSARQDSPLHF. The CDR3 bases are TGTGCCAGCAGTGCCAGACAGGATTCACCCCTCCACTTT.

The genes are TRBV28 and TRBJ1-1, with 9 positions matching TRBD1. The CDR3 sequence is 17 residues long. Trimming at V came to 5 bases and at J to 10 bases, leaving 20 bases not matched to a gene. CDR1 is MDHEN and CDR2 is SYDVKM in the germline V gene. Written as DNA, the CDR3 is TGTGCCAGCAGTCCCTCTTCGACCCCGGGACAGGGAGCGGGAGCTTTCTTT. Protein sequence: CASSPSSTPGQGAGAFF.

CDR3 region: CATSRRMSKRDSNQPQHF. CDR3 in DNA: TGTGCCACCAGCAGACGTATGAGTAAGAGAGATAGCAATCAGCCCCAGCATTTT. J is TRBJ1-5 and V is TRBV15, with D unclear. Germline V CDR1 and CDR2: LNHNV, YYDKDF (reference sequence). The CDR3 extends over 18 amino acids. V lost 2 bases and J lost 0, with 17 bases in between. Looking up the rest from reference TRBV15 and TRBJ1-5 gives the full variable domain: DAMVIQNPRYQVTQFGKPVTLSCSQTLNHNVMYWYQQKSSQAPKLLFHYYDKDFNNEADTPDNFQSRRPNTSFCFLDIRSPGLGDTAMYLCATSRRMSKRDSNQPQHFGDGTRLSIL.

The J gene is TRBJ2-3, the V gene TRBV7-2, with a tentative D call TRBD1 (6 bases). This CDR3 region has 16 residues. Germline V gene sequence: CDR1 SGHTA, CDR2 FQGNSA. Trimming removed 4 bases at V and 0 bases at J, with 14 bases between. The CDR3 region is CASSSVGTSSTDTQYF. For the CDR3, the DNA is TGTGCCAGCAGCTCAGTCGGGACATCTAGCACAGATACGCAGTATTTT.

CDR3 loop: CASSFDRGAEAFF. The CDR3 nucleotides are TGTGCCAGCAGCTTTGACAGGGGCGCTGAAGCTTTCTTT. The rearrangement links TRBV7-9 to TRBJ1-1, with TRBD1 matching over 8 bases. The CDR3 runs 13 residues. CDR1 and CDR2 (germline): SEHNR, FQNEAQ (reference sequence). J gave up 6 bases and V 3 bases, and 3 bases lay outside the gene matches.

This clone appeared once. CDR3 in DNA: TGTGCCAGCAGTTATAGACAGGCTAACACTGAAGCTTTCTTT. Protein product: CASSYRQANTEAFF. The chain carries TRBV7-9 and TRBJ1-1; tentative D call: TRBD1 (6 bases). In germline, CDR1 is SEHNR, CDR2 FQNEAQ (reference sequence). The CDR3 is made up of 14 amino acids. V lost 6 bases and J 2 bases, leaving 13 bases between the germline ends. Supplemented by reference TRBV7-9 and TRBJ1-1, the full variable domain reads DTGVSQNPRHKITKRGQNVTFRCDPISEHNRLYWYRQTLGQGPEFLTYFQNEAQLEKSRLLSDRFSAERPKGSFSTLEIQRTEQGDSAMYLCASSYRQANTEAFFGQGTRLTVV.

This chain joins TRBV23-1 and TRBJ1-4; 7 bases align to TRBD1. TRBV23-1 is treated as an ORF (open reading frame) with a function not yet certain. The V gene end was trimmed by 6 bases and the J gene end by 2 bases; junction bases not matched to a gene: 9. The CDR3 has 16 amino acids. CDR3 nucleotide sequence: TGCGCCAGCAGCGTGAGAACGGGACAGACTAATGAAAAACTGTTTTTT. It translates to CASSVRTGQTNEKLFF.

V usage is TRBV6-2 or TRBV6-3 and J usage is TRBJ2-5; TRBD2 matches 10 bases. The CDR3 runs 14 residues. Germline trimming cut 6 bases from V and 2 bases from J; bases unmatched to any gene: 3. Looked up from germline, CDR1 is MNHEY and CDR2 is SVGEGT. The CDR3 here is CASSWTSGQETQYF. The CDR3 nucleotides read TGTGCCAGCAGCTGGACTAGCGGACAAGAGACCCAGTACTTC.

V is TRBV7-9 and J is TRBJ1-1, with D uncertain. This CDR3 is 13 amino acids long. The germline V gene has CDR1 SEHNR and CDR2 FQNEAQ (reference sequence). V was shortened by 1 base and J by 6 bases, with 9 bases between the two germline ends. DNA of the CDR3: TGTGCCAGCAGCTTAGGCCCATTAGCTGAAGCTTTCTTT. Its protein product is CASSLGPLAEAFF.

The chain's CDR3 is CASSFDSGYGYTF. Written as DNA, the CDR3 is TGTGCCAGCAGCTTTGATTCGGGGTATGGCTACACCTTC. The rearrangement joins TRBV5-6 to TRBJ1-2, with D hard to call. V dropped 2 bases and J dropped 5 bases, with 10 bases sitting between them. From germline, CDR1 is SGHDT and CDR2 YYEEEE. The CDR3 totals 13 residues.

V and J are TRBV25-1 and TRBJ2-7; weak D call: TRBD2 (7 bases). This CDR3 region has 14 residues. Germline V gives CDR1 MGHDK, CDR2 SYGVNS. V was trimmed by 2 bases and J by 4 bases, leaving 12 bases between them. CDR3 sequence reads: CASSERGGRYEQYF. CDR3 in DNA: TGTGCCAGCAGTGAAAGGGGGGGTCGATACGAGCAGTACTTC.

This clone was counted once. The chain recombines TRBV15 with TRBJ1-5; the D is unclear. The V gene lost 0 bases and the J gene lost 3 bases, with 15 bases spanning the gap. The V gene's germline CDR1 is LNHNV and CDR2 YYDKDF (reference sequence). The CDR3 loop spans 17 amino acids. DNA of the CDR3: TGTGCCACCAGCAGAGATCGTGGCGACACCTTCAATCAGCCCCAGCATTTT. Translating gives CATSRDRGDTFNQPQHF. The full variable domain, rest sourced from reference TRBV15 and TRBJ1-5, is DAMVIQNPRYQVTQFGKPVTLSCSQTLNHNVMYWYQQKSSQAPKLLFHYYDKDFNNEADTPDNFQSRRPNTSFCFLDIRSPGLGDTAMYLCATSRDRGDTFNQPQHFGDGTRLSIL.

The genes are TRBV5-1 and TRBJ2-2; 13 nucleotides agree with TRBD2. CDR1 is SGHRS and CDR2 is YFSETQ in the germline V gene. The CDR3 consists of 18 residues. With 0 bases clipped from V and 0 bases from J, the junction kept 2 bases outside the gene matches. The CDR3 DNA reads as TGCGCCAGCAGCTTGGCTACTAGCGGGAGGGCGAACACCGGGGAGCTGTTTTTT. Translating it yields CASSLATSGRANTGELFF. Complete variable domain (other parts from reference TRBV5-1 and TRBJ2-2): KAGVTQTPRYLIKTRGQQVTLSCSPISGHRSVSWYQQTPGQGLQFLFEYFSETQRNKGNFPGRFSGRQFSNSRSEMNVSTLELGDSALYLCASSLATSGRANTGELFFGEGSRLTVL.